A selection of T cell receptor beta chains follows, all from one sample in a study of shared clonotypes between healthy human individuals. The data were produced by immunoSEQ multiplex PCR, yet TCRdb's version contains in-frame clones alone and is incomplete. The sample yields tens of thousands of clones, roughly two thirds seen once. The sequencing sample was made of memory CD8+ T cells sorted from blood. The receptors come from a man younger than 45 in good health. The CDR3 runs from the conserved cysteine through the conserved F or W. Each record gives: V gene, clone size, D gene, J gene, CDR3 DNA, CDR3 protein. A D gene is named only where the DNA matches it firmly. Clone sizes are given selectively: once, few, many, or a class where the clone is expanded.

v_call: TRBV10-3
clone_size: .
d_call: TRBD2
j_call: TRBJ2-1
cdr3_nt: TGTGCCAGCGTACCGGGACTAGGGGACAATGAGCAGTTCTTC
cdr3_aa: CASVPGLGDNEQFF

v_call: TRBV4-3
clone_size: many
d_call: TRBD2
j_call: TRBJ2-1
cdr3_nt: TGCGCCAGCAGCCAAGCTTTATGGGACTACTCCTACAATGAGCAGTTCTTC
cdr3_aa: CASSQALWDYSYNEQFF

v_call: TRBV27
clone_size: .
d_call: .
j_call: TRBJ2-1
cdr3_nt: TGTGCCAGCAGTTTGACCCTCTTACCCAGCTCCTACAATGAGCAGTTCTTC
cdr3_aa: CASSLTLLPSSYNEQFF

v_call: TRBV20-1
clone_size: .
d_call: .
j_call: TRBJ1-2
cdr3_nt: TGCAGTGTTCCCGGGGGCGCTCTGAGGACCTTC
cdr3_aa: CSVPGGALRTF

v_call: TRBV5-8
clone_size: .
d_call: TRBD2
j_call: TRBJ2-4
cdr3_nt: TGTGCCAGCAGCGCCCTAGCGGGAGGGCCTGGTGGAAACATTCAGTACTTC
cdr3_aa: CASSALAGGPGGNIQYF

v_call: TRBV27
clone_size: few
d_call: .
j_call: TRBJ2-2
cdr3_nt: TGTGCCATCGAGGGACCCGGGGAGCTGTTTTTT
cdr3_aa: CAIEGPGELFF

v_call: TRBV2
clone_size: .
d_call: TRBD2
j_call: TRBJ2-3
cdr3_nt: TGTGCCAGCAGTGAGGGAGGGACTAGCACAGATACGCAGTATTTT
cdr3_aa: CASSEGGTSTDTQYF

v_call: TRBV5-1
clone_size: .
d_call: .
j_call: TRBJ1-2
cdr3_nt: TGCGCCAGCAGCTTGTCTGACAGTCGGGGCTACACCTTC
cdr3_aa: CASSLSDSRGYTF

v_call: TRBV15
clone_size: .
d_call: .
j_call: TRBJ1-4
cdr3_nt: TGTGCCACCAGCAGCCTGGCAACTAATGAAAAACTGTTTTTT
cdr3_aa: CATSSLATNEKLFF

v_call: TRBV10-3
clone_size: .
d_call: TRBD1
j_call: TRBJ2-2
cdr3_nt: TGTGCCATCAGTGAGTCGGCGGGGACAGGAGTAAACACCGGGGAGCTGTTTTTT
cdr3_aa: CAISESAGTGVNTGELFF

v_call: TRBV25-1
clone_size: .
d_call: .
j_call: TRBJ2-7
cdr3_nt: TGTGCCAGCAGTGAAGGGGCTAGGTACGAGCAGTACTTC
cdr3_aa: CASSEGARYEQYF

v_call: TRBV7-2
clone_size: many
d_call: .
j_call: TRBJ2-7
cdr3_nt: TGTGCCAGCAGCTTAGTTCTCTCGGACAGTAGCCACGAGCAGTACTTC
cdr3_aa: CASSLVLSDSSHEQYF

v_call: TRBV18
clone_size: .
d_call: TRBD1
j_call: TRBJ2-1
cdr3_nt: TGTGCCAGCTCACCAGGGACAGTCTACAATGAGCAGTTCTTC
cdr3_aa: CASSPGTVYNEQFF

v_call: TRBV4-1
clone_size: .
d_call: TRBD2
j_call: TRBJ2-4
cdr3_nt: TGCGCCAGCAGCCCTTTAGGTAGCGGGAGTTTCATTCAGTACTTC
cdr3_aa: CASSPLGSGSFIQYF

v_call: TRBV7-9
clone_size: .
d_call: TRBD2
j_call: TRBJ2-2
cdr3_nt: TGTGCCAGCAGGGGGACTAGCGGGACCGCGAACACCGGGGAGCTGTTTTTT
cdr3_aa: CASRGTSGTANTGELFF

v_call: TRBV6-5
clone_size: .
d_call: .
j_call: TRBJ2-2
cdr3_nt: TGTGCCAGCAGTTCACCACGGACGGCGAACACCGGGGAGCTGTTTTTT
cdr3_aa: CASSSPRTANTGELFF

v_call: TRBV7-6
clone_size: .
d_call: .
j_call: TRBJ2-5
cdr3_nt: TGTGCCAGCAGCGGTGACCAAGAGACCCAGTACTTC
cdr3_aa: CASSGDQETQYF

v_call: TRBV27
clone_size: many
d_call: TRBD2
j_call: TRBJ2-1
cdr3_nt: TGTGCCAGCAGTAGCGGGGCCTCCCTGAATGAGCAGTTCTTC
cdr3_aa: CASSSGASLNEQFF

v_call: TRBV20-1
clone_size: .
d_call: .
j_call: TRBJ2-7
cdr3_nt: TGCAGTGCTAAATCTGGGGTGGAGCAGTACTTC
cdr3_aa: CSAKSGVEQYF

v_call: TRBV29-1
clone_size: few
d_call: TRBD1
j_call: TRBJ1-5
cdr3_nt: TGCAGCGTTCGGGACAGGGGAGGCAATCAGCCCCAGCATTTT
cdr3_aa: CSVRDRGGNQPQHF

v_call: TRBV6-4
clone_size: .
d_call: .
j_call: TRBJ1-1
cdr3_nt: .
cdr3_aa: CASSSSAGAPEAFF

v_call: TRBV11-2
clone_size: .
d_call: .
j_call: TRBJ2-1
cdr3_nt: TGTGCCAGCAGCGTACCTGCCAGGGACAATGAGCAGTTCTTC
cdr3_aa: CASSVPARDNEQFF

v_call: TRBV18
clone_size: .
d_call: TRBD1
j_call: TRBJ2-7
cdr3_nt: TGTGCCAGCTCACCTTCATTTACAGGGGTCAGCTCCTACGAGCAGTACTTC
cdr3_aa: CASSPSFTGVSSYEQYF

v_call: TRBV11-2
clone_size: .
d_call: .
j_call: TRBJ2-2
cdr3_nt: TGTGCCAGCAGCTTAGCGTTTAGTTACACCGGGGAGCTGTTTTTT
cdr3_aa: CASSLAFSYTGELFF

v_call: TRBV28
clone_size: once
d_call: .
j_call: TRBJ2-7
cdr3_nt: TGTGCCAGCAGTTTAAATTATGTGCAGTACTTC
cdr3_aa: CASSLNYVQYF

v_call: TRBV11-2
clone_size: .
d_call: .
j_call: TRBJ2-1
cdr3_nt: TGTGCCAGCAGCTTCAACTTACAAGACTCCCGCTCCTACAATGAGCAGTTCTTC
cdr3_aa: CASSFNLQDSRSYNEQFF

v_call: TRBV7-8
clone_size: .
d_call: .
j_call: TRBJ2-5
cdr3_nt: TGTGCCAGCGCGAACAGATTATTACAAGAGACCCAGTACTTC
cdr3_aa: CASANRLLQETQYF

v_call: TRBV7-2
clone_size: .
d_call: .
j_call: TRBJ2-7
cdr3_nt: TGTGCCAGCAGCTTTGGCTTTCTGAGCTCCTACGAGCAGTACTTC
cdr3_aa: CASSFGFLSSYEQYF

v_call: TRBV5-1
clone_size: .
d_call: TRBD1
j_call: TRBJ2-1
cdr3_nt: TGCGCCAGCATCGACGTTGGGACAGAGAACAATGAGCAGTTCTTC
cdr3_aa: CASIDVGTENNEQFF